This entry concerns a single TCR beta chain. The target of this receptor is not known. Base qualities were left out, and no much larger clone turns up one base away. Each donor gave one peripheral blood draw, about 110 mL on average, collected into heparinised tubes. Using a panel that included CD45RO, CCR7, CD25, CD127, CD95 and CD27, naive, central memory, regulatory and stem cell-like memory CD4+ T cells were sorted on a BD FACSAria II. Purity was above 95% for every sorted population. PBMCs were separated immediately by Lymphoprep density gradient centrifugation and were stained directly, without being cultured. So that batch effects would be minimized, each experiment stained and sorted samples in pairs, pairing one healthy donor with one patient. The data originate from a study of beta chain features in type 1 diabetes (dated by TCRdb to the late 2010s). The study in broad terms: Mean age, gender distribution, total cell number and subset yield did not differ between patients and healthy donors. Naive and central memory subsets were obtained from all 30 or so donors, but regulatory and stem cell-like memory subsets were isolated from only 8 patients and roughly eight healthy donors. In the study, recently diagnosed type 1 diabetes patients and matched healthy donors were compared on the TCRB repertoires of their sorted circulating CD4+ T cell subsets. Across all samples, fewer than 110,000,000 sorted cells were examined, and cell number per subset correlated strongly with RNA yield.

The CDR3 sequence holds 11 residues, the cysteine and phenylalanine included. Of the read, only the CDR3 DNA is kept; its 33 bases are in frame from base 1. At the junction V is shortened by 6 bases and J by 0 bases, with 2 bases in between. The germline V gene specifies MDHEN as CDR1 and SYDVKM as CDR2. The paper's findings and limits, for the study overall: At VDJ recombination sites, patients with type 1 diabetes made fewer insertions and deleted more nucleotides, a pattern implying thymic rearrangement abnormalities. Naive, central memory and regulatory TCRB repertoires appeared to be more similar among patients than among healthy donors. Shorter templates might be favored by PCR, yet because patient and control samples were amplified and corrected together, any such skew would affect both groups equally. Because cDNA was sequenced instead of genomic DNA, highly expressing activated cells could be over-represented, though the groups showed no difference in activation or CD3 levels. HLA sub-analyses involved small numbers of individuals, so any influence of HLA type on TCRB rearrangement remained unresolved. Type 1 diabetes patients showed a moderate but significant shortening of TCRB CDR3 length in all four CD4+ subsets.

The High Capacity cDNA Reverse Transcription Kit was used to reverse transcribe all of the isolated RNA, meaning that expressed TCRB transcripts were what got sequenced. For stem cell-like memory T cell samples, survey-depth immunoSEQ sequencing was used, averaging around 1 million total reads per sample. Sorted cells were lysed in RLT buffer, and RNA was extracted using DNase-treated RNeasy Micro or Mini kits according to cell number. Each cell subset was processed on its own to prevent cross-contamination, while patient and healthy donor samples were processed together. TCRB sequences were amplified from cDNA with the immunoSEQ multiplex PCR, producing 87-bp fragments spanning the CDR3 region. Sequencing of the amplicons was done on the Illumina HiSeq platform. The published analysis was carried out like this. Synthetic template baselines were used to correct PCR bias computationally, reads within Hamming distance 2 were collapsed together, and singletons that could not be merged were discarded. Reads were aligned against IMGT to assign V, D and J genes, CDR3 length and insertions or deletions at six rearrangement sites. Within each subset, clonotype counts were normalized to sorted cell number, and only after that were true diversity and Gini coefficients computed with the tcR R package. The overlap coefficient, calculated on TCRB nucleotide sequences, was used to measure repertoire sharing. Here the immuneACCESS table is served through TCRdb, limited to in-frame sequences with V and J called. Missing clones are a known gap in these copies; in checked studies unresolved V genes cover under half, and the rest lacks a known reason. The V and J calls and clone size come from that table; D and trimming were worked out from the DNA. This sample lists approximately 52,000 clones; roughly 63% were detected once. Under 0.3% of the sample rests with the top ten.

The chain is encoded by TRBV28 joined to TRBJ1-2; the D gene is not confidently resolved. The TCR sequence derives from a woman younger than 45 with type 1 diabetes. The sequencing sample was made of stem cell memory CD4+ T cells from blood. This specimen's cell subset or site label, interpreted: stem cell-like memory CD4+ T cells. The sequence in DNA is TGTGCCAGCAGCTCTAACTATGGCTACACCTTC. Translated, it gives CASSSNYGYTF.